This TCR beta chain was captured by sequencing in a study of post-analysis software for immune sequencing data. cDNA libraries of TCR beta carried unique molecular identifiers. MiXCR, applied by TCRdb to the PCR reads, yields one record per CDR3 protein. The sample lists 700,000 to 900,000 distinct CDR3 sequences; about 43% were seen once. In this sample, this clonotype turned up a few times. As yet, its antigen is unknown. The study, taken as a whole, reports: About 5 TRBV segments, including TRBV5-6, TRBV5-1 and TRBV20-1, were more frequent in patients than controls.

V lost 4 bases, J lost 5 bases, and 14 bases stayed unmatched. The germline CDR1 and CDR2 sequences are MNHEY and SMNVEV (reference sequence). The length of the CDR3 is 16 residues. This chain connects TRBV27 to TRBJ2-7; 7 positions agree with TRBD1. The clonotype originates from a girl under 18 with multiple sclerosis. Sequencing used blood. The CDR3 loop is CASSSRPQGIDDEQYF. The CDR3, as DNA: TGTGCCAGCAGTTCCAGACCACAGGGGATCGACGACGAGCAGTACTTC.